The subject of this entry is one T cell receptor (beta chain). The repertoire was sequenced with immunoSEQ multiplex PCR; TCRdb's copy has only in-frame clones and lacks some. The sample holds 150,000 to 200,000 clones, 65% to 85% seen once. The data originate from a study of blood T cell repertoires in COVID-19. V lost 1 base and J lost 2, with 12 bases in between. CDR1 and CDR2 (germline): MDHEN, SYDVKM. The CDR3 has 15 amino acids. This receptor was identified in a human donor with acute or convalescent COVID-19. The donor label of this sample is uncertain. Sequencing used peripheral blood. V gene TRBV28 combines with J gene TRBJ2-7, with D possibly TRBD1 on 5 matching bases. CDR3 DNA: TGTGCCAGCAGTTTATCGGTCAGGGCAGCCTACGAGCAGTACTTC. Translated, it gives CASSLSVRAAYEQYF.